This is a list of T cell receptor beta chains from one sample in a study of CD8+CD57+ T cells in acquired aplastic anemia. TCRdb fed the reads into MiXCR, producing one record per CDR3 protein. The data hold around 250,000 distinct CDR3 sequences, with about 80% observed a single time. The sample taken for sequencing was sorted CD4+, CD8+, or CD8+CD57+ T cells (not recorded which) from PBMCs. Receptors were obtained from a human donor with aplastic anemia. Both conserved end residues are part of each CDR3.

TRBJ1-1,TRBV24-1,CASSDTGERGEAFF
TRBJ1-5,TRBV7-2,CASSLGGTGRSQPQHF
TRBJ2-3,TRBV7-2,CASGLTGGADTGYF
TRBJ1-6,TRBV7-8,CASSKPSTGGRDSPLHF
TRBJ2-3,TRBV7-8,CASSFQGDREALYF
TRBJ2-1,TRBV24-1,CATSDWNRDRGNEQFF
TRBJ2-5,TRBV7-6,CASTLGSGPTGANYF
TRBJ2-3,TRBV29-1,CSVGDGGTDTQYF
TRBJ2-1,TRBV7-2,CASSFAGGADHVF
TRBJ2-5,TRBV7-9,CATSIVPGELIFGF
TRBJ2-5,TRBV12-3/TRBV12-4,CASSLGLTRTEETQYF
TRBJ2-1,TRBV13,CASSSEDGNNEQFF
TRBJ2-3,TRBV7-9,CASRGEGMSANEQF
TRBJ2-1,TRBV9,CASSIGSDTQYLQFF
TRBJ2-1,TRBV6-1,CASWDGGIHEQFF
.,TRBV25-1,CASSVPGGRSYEQYF
TRBJ2-1,TRBV7-3,CASSLSLSCDEELF
TRBJ2-1,TRBV24-1,CASRTHGSGGSDEQFF
TRBJ2-1,TRBV7-3,CASSSQGSGGGTQQFF
TRBJ2-1,TRBV11-3,CASSLQMGGGSDEQFF
TRBJ2-3,TRBV19,CASSLAGGPDKQQF
TRBJ2-3,TRBV7-6,CASSLAPQGFSGNF
TRBJ1-6,TRBV9,CASSVRDYHSVNNF
TRBJ2-7,TRBV7-9,CASSSRGQFDEQYF
TRBJ2-1,TRBV9,CASSVGTDTQYFQFF
TRBJ2-4,TRBV2,CASGGAGTIQYF
TRBJ1-2,TRBV7-8,CASSLAEGHDRQSF
TRBJ2-3,TRBV7-2,CASSFGAGGVATQYF
TRBJ2-7,TRBV7-8,CASSVRGLPYEQYF